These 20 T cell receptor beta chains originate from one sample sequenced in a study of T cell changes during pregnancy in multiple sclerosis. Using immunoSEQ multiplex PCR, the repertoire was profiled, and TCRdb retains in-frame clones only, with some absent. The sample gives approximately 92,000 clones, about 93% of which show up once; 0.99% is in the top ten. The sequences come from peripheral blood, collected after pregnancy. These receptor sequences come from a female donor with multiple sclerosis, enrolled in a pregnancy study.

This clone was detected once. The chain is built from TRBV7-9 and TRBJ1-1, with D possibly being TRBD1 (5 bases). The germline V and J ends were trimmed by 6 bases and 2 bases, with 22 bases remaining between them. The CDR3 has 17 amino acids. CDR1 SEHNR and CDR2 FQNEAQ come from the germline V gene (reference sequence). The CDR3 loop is CASSVPGLSTTNTEAFF. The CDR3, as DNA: TGTGCCAGCAGTGTACCGGGACTCAGCACCACTAACACTGAAGCTTTCTTT. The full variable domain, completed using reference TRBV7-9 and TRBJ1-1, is DTGVSQNPRHKITKRGQNVTFRCDPISEHNRLYWYRQTLGQGPEFLTYFQNEAQLEKSRLLSDRFSAERPKGSFSTLEIQRTEQGDSAMYLCASSVPGLSTTNTEAFFGQGTRLTVV.

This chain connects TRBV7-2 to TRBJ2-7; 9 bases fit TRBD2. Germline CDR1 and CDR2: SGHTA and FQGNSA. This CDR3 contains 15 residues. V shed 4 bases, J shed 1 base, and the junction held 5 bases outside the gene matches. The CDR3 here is CASSSVAGVSYEQYF. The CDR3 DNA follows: TGTGCCAGCAGCTCCGTAGCGGGAGTATCCTACGAGCAGTACTTC.

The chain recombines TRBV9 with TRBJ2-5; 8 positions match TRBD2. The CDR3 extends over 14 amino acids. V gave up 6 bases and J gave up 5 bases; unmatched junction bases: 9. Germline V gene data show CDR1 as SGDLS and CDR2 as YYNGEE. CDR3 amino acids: CASTPGTSYETQYF. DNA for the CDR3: TGTGCCAGCACCCCCGGGACTAGTTATGAGACCCAGTACTTC.

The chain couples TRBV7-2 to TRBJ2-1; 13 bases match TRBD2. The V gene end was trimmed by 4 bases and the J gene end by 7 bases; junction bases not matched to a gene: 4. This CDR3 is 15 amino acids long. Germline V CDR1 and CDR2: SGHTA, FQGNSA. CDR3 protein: CASSSGLAGDNEQFF. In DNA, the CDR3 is TGTGCCAGCAGCTCCGGACTAGCGGGAGATAATGAGCAGTTCTTC.

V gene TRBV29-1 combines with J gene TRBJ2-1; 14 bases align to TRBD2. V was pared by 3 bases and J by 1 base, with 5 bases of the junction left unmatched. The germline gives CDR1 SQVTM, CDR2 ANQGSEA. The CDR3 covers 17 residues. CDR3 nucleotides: TGCAGCGTTGAGGGACTAGCGGGAGAAGGGTCCTACAATGAGCAGTTCTTC. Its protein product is CSVEGLAGEGSYNEQFF.

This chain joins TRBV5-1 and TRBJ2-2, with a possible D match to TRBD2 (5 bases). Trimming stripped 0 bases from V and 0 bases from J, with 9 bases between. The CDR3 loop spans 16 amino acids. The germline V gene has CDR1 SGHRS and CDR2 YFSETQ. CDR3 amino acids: CASSLGAGANTGELFF. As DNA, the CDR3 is TGCGCCAGCAGCTTGGGAGCCGGGGCGAACACCGGGGAGCTGTTTTTT.

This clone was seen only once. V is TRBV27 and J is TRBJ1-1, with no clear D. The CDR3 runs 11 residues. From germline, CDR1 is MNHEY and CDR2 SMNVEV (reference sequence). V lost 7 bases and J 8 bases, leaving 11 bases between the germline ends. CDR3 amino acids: CASIRSFEAFF. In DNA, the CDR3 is TGTGCCAGCATTCGGAGCTTCGAAGCTTTCTTT.

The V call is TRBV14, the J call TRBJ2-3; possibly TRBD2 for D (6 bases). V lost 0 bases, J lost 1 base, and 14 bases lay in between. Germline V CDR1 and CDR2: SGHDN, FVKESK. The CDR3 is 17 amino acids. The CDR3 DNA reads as TGTGCCAGCAGCCAAGACGTCGCCGGGACTCGCACAGATACGCAGTATTTT. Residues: CASSQDVAGTRTDTQYF.

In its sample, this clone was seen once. The CDR3 DNA is TGTGCCAGTAGTTTCGGACAGGGAGAACCCTACGAGCAGTACTTC. Its translation is CASSFGQGEPYEQYF. V gene TRBV19 combines with J gene TRBJ2-7; 8 positions match TRBD1. This CDR3 is 15 amino acids long. CDR1 and CDR2 (germline): LNHDA, SQIVND (reference sequence). After removal of 5 bases from V and 2 bases from J, the junction contained 8 bases not matched to a gene.

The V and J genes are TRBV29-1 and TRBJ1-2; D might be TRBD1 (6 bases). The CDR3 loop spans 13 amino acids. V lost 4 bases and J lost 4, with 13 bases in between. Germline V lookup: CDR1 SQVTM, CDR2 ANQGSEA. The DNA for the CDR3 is TGCAGCGTTGGGGGGCAGGTTGCCTATGGCTACACCTTC. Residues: CSVGGQVAYGYTF.

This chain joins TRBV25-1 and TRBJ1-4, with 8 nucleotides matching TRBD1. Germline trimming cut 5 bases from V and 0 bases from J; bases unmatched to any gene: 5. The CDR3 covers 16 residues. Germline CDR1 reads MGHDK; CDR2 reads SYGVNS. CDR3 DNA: TGTGCCAGCAGTCAGGGACAGGTTGCAACTAATGAAAAACTGTTTTTT. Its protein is CASSQGQVATNEKLFF.

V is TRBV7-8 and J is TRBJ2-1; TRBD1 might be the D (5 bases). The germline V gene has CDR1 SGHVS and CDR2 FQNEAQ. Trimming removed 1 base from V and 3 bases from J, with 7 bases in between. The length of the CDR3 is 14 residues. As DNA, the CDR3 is TGTGCCAGCAGCTTAGTCCAGGGCTACAATGAGCAGTTCTTC. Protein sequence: CASSLVQGYNEQFF.

Here the CDR3 reads CSGPGQGYQPQHF. In DNA, the CDR3 is TGCAGCGGCCCTGGACAGGGCTATCAGCCCCAGCATTTT. This rearrangement joins TRBV29-1 to TRBJ1-5, with TRBD1 matching 8 bases. The CDR3 is made up of 13 amino acids. Losses at the gene ends were 7 bases for V and 5 bases for J; bases not matched to a gene: 7. From germline, CDR1 is SQVTM and CDR2 ANQGSEA. The variable domain in full, with the rest retrieved from reference TRBV29-1 and TRBJ1-5, is SAVISQKPSRDICQRGTSLTIQCQVDSQVTMMFWYRQQPGQSLTLIATANQGSEATYESGFVIDKFPISRPNLTFSTLTVSNMSPEDSSIYLCSGPGQGYQPQHFGDGTRLSIL.

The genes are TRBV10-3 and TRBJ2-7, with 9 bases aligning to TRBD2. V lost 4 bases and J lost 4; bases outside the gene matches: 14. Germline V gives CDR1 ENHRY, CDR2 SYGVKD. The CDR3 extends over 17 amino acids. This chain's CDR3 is CAISGGTGVAGDYEQYF. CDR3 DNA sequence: TGTGCCATCAGTGGTGGAACGGGCGTAGCGGGAGATTACGAGCAGTACTTC.

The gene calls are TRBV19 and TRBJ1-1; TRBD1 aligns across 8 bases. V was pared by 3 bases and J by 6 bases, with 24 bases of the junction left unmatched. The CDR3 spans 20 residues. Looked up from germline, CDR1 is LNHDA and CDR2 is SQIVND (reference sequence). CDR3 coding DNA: TGTGCCAGTAGTATCTCGGGCAGGGGGCGCGGGGGAAGTCGGCGCGCTGAAGCTTTCTTT. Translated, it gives CASSISGRGRGGSRRAEAFF.

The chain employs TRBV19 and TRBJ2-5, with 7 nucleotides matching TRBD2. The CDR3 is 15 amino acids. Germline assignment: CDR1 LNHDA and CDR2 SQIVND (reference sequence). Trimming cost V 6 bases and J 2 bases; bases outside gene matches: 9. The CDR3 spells CASSVYTSAQETQYF. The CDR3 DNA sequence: TGTGCCAGTAGCGTATATACTAGCGCTCAAGAGACCCAGTACTTC.

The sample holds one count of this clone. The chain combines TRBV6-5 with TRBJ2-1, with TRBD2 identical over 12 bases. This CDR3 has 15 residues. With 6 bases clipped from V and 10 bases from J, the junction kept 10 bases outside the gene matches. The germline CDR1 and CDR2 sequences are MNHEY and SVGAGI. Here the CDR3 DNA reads TGTGCCAGCAGCCGCGGACTAGCGGGGATAGGAGAGCAGTTCTTC. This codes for CASSRGLAGIGEQFF.

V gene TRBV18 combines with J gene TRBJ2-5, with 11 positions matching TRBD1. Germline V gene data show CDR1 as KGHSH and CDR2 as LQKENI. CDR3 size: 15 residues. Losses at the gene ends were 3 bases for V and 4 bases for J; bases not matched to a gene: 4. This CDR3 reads CASSPGQGAAETQYF. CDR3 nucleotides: TGTGCCAGCTCACCTGGACAGGGGGCGGCAGAGACCCAGTACTTC.

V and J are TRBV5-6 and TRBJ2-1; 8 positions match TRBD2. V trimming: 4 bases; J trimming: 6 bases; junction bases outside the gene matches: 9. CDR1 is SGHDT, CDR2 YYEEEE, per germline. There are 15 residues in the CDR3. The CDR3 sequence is CASSRRTSTFNEQFF. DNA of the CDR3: TGTGCCAGCAGCCGTAGGACTAGCACCTTCAATGAGCAGTTCTTC. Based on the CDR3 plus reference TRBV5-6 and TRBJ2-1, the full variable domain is DAGVTQSPTHLIKTRGQQVTLRCSPKSGHDTVSWYQQALGQGPQFIFQYYEEEERQRGNFPDRFSGHQFPNYSSELNVNALLLGDSALYLCASSRRTSTFNEQFFGPGTRLTVL.

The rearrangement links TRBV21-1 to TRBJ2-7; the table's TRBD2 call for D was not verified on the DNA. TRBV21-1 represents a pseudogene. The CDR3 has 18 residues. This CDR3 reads CASSTKPASGEGSYEQYF. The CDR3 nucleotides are TGTGCCAGCAGCACTAAACCCGCCAGCGGAGAAGGCTCCTACGAGCAGTACTTC.